This TCR beta chain appears in the sequencing data of a study of CD8+ T cells in alopecia areata. Isolated RNA was reverse transcribed into cDNA used as the sequencing template. Sequencing was performed with immunoSEQ multiplex PCR; in TCRdb, only in-frame clones are kept and a portion is missing. The sample contains approximately 13,000 clones, under 60% of which appear only once. Lesional scalp tissue (obtained by punch biopsy) and peripheral blood were collected from alopecia areata patients. The specimen was skin, collected at week 0. This TCR derives from a human donor with alopecia areata.

Written as DNA, the CDR3 is TGTGCCAGCAGCTTTTACCCCCCGGGACAGGCATACACCGGGGAGCTGTTTTTT. Its translation: CASSFYPPGQAYTGELFF. The chain carries TRBV7-6 and TRBJ2-2; 8 bases fit TRBD1. With 3 bases clipped from V and 3 bases from J, the junction kept 12 bases outside the gene matches. The germline V gene encodes CDR1 SGHVS and CDR2 FNYEAQ. This CDR3 is built from 18 residues.